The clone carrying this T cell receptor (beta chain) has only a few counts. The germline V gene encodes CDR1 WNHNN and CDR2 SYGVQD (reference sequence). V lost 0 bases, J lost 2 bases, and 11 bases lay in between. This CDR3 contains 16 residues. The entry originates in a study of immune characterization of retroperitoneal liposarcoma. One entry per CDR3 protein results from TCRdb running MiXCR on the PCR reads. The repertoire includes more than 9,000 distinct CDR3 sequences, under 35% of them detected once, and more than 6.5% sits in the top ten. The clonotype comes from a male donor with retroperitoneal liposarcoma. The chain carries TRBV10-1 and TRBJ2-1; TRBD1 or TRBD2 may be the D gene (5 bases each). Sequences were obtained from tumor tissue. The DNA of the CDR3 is TGCGCCAGCAGTGAGTCTCGAGGGGCGGCCTACAATGAGCAGTTCTTC. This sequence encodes CASSESRGAAYNEQFF.